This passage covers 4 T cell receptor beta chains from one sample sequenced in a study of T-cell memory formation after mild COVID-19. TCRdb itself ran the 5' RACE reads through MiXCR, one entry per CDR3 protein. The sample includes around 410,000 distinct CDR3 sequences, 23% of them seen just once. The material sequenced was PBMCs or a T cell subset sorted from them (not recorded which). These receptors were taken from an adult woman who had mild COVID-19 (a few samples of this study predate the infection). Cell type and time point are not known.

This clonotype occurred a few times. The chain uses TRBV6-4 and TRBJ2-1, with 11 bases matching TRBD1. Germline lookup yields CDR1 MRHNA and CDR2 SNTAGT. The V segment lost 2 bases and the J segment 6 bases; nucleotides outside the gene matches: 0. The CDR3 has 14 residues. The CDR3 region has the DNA TGTGCCAGCAGTGACGGGACAGGGGGCAATGAGCAGTTCTTC. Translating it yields CASSDGTGGNEQFF.

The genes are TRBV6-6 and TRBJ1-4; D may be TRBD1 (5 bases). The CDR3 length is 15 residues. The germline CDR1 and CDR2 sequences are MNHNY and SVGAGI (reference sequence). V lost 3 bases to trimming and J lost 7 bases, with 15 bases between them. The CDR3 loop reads CASSYSLRDGEKLFF. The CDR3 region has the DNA TGTGCCAGCAGTTATTCGCTCAGGGATGGTGAAAAACTGTTTTTT.

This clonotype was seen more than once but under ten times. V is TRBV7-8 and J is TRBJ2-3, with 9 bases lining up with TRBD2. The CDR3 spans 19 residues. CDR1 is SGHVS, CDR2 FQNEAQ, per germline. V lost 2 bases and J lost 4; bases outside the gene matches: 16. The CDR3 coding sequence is TGTGCCAGCAGCTTAAATCGGGAGGGACTAGCAAGGATCCCAGATACGCAGTATTTT. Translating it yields CASSLNREGLARIPDTQYF. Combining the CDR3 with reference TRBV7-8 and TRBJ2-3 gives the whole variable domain GAGVSQSPRYKVAKRGQDVALRCDPISGHVSLFWYQQALGQGPEFLTYFQNEAQLDKSGLPSDRFFAERPEGSVSTLKIQRTQQEDSAVYLCASSLNREGLARIPDTQYFGPGTRLTVL.

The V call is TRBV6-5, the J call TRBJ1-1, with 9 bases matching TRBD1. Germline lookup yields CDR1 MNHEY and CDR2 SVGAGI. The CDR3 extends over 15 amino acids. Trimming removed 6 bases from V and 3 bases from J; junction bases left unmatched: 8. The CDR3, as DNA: TGTGCCAGCAGACGAAGGACAGGGGCGGACACTGAAGCTTTCTTT. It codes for CASRRRTGADTEAFF.